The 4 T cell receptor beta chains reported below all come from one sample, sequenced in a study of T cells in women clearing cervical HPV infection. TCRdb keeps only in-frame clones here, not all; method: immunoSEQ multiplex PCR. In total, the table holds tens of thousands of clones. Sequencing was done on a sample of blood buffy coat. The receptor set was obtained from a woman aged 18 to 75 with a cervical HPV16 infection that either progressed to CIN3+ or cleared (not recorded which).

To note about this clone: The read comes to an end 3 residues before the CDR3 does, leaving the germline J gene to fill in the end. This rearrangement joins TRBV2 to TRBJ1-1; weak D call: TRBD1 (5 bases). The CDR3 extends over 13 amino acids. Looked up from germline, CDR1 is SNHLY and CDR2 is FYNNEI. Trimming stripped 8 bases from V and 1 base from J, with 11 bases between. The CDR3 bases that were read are TGTGCCAGCCATTTCCAGGGGAACACTGAA. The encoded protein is CASHFQGNTE. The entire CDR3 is CASHFQGNTEAFF.

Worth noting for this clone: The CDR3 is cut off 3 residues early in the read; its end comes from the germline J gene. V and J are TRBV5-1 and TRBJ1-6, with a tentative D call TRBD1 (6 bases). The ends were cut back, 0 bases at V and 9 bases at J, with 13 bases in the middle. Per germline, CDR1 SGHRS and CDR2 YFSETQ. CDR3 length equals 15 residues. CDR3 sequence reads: CASSLDRVIGSPLHF. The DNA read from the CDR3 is TGCGCCAGCAGCTTGGACAGGGTAATCGGTTCACCC.

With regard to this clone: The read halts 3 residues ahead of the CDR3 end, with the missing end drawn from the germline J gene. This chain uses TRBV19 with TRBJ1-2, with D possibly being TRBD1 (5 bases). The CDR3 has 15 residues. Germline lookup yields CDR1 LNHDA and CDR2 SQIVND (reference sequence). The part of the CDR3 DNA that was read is TGTGCCAGTAGGTTGGGGACTAGCGGTTACAATGAC. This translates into CASRLGTSGYND. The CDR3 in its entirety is CASRLGTSGYNDYTF.

CDR3 protein: CASRTAQGSVYEQYF. CDR3 bases read: TGTGCCAGCAGGACCGCCCAGGGGAGCGTCTACGAG. The V call is TRBV6-2 or TRBV6-3, the J call TRBJ2-7; maybe TRBD1 (6 bases). The CDR3 goes on 3 residues after the read ends, and that part is filled in from the germline J gene. V was shortened by 6 bases and J by 3 bases, with 18 bases between the two germline ends. From germline, CDR1 is MNHEY and CDR2 SVGEGT. The CDR3 spans 15 residues.